These T cell receptor beta chains were read from a single sample in a study of blood T cell repertoires in COVID-19. TCRdb keeps only in-frame clones here, not all; method: immunoSEQ multiplex PCR. The sample yields some 150,000 clones, over 70% seen once. Sequencing used PBMCs or T cells enriched from blood (not recorded which). Every receptor here comes from a woman aged 50 to 65 in a cohort exposed to, infected with or recovered from COVID-19 (not recorded which). Both conserved end residues are part of each CDR3. The order of the fields is clone size, D gene, V gene, J gene, CDR3 protein, CDR3 DNA. D genes are given only for firm matches. Some rows mark clone size as missing; the rest say once, few, many or name a class of expanded clone.

>-|TRBD1|TRBV30|TRBJ2-7
CAWTGTGNEQYF
TGTGCCTGGACGGGGACAGGGAACGAGCAGTACTTC
>once|TRBD2|TRBV3-1/TRBV3-2|TRBJ2-7
CASSRSSGSNYEQYF
TGTGCCAGCAGCCGATCTAGCGGGAGTAACTACGAGCAGTACTTC
>-|TRBD1|TRBV6-5|TRBJ2-7
CASRPGQGWEGEQYF
TGTGCCAGCAGACCGGGACAGGGCTGGGAGGGCGAGCAGTACTTC
>-|TRBD1|TRBV29-1|TRBJ1-4
CSVTGGSSEKLFF
TGCAGCGTCACAGGGGGAAGTTCTGAAAAACTGTTTTTT
>-|-|TRBV5-1|TRBJ2-7
CASSLRQGPDEQYF
TGCGCCAGCAGCTTGCGGCAGGGTCCTGACGAGCAGTACTTC
>-|-|TRBV21-1|TRBJ1-5
CASSKAVRDQPQHF
TGTGCCAGCAGCAAAGCAGTCAGGGATCAGCCCCAGCATTTT
>-|-|TRBV11-2|TRBJ1-3
CASSRQDRLGDGGNTIYF
TGTGCCAGCAGTAGACAGGACCGTCTAGGGGATGGAGGAAACACCATATATTTT
>few|TRBD1|TRBV4-1|TRBJ1-2
CASSQFGQDYGYTF
TGCGCCAGCAGCCAATTTGGACAGGACTATGGCTACACCTTC
>-|-|TRBV5-4|TRBJ1-3
CASSLAGPSGNTIYF
TGTGCCAGCAGCTTGGCAGGGCCCTCTGGAAACACCATATATTTT
>-|TRBD1|TRBV6-5|TRBJ2-2
CALGTGQVATGELFF
TGTGCCCTTGGGACAGGGCAGGTCGCGACCGGGGAGCTGTTTTTT
>-|-|TRBV21-1|TRBJ2-5
CASSQRTSGGACWETQYF
TGTGCCAGCAGCCAGCGGACTAGCGGGGGGGCCTGTTGGGAGACCCAGTACTTC
>-|TRBD2|TRBV2|TRBJ2-5
CASSVRSASGIKETQYF
TGTGCCAGCAGTGTACGTTCGGCTAGCGGGATTAAAGAGACCCAGTACTTC
>-|-|TRBV19|TRBJ2-7
CARNRLSPGEQYF
TGTGCCAGAAACCGACTATCCCCTGGGGAGCAGTACTTC
>-|-|TRBV18|TRBJ1-1
CASSLDRLNTEAFF
TGTGCCAGCTCTCTCGACAGATTGAACACTGAAGCTTTCTTT